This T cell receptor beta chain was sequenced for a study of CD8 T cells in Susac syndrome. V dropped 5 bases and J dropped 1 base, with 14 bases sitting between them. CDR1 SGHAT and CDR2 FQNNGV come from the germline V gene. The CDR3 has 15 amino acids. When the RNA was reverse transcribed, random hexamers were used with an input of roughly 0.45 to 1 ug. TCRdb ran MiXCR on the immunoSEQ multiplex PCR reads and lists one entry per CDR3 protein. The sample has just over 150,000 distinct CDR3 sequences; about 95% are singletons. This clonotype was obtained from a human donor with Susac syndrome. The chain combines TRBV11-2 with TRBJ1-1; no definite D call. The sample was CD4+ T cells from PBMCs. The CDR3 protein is CASSLGLSQNTEAFF. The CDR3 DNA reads TGTGCCAGCAGCCTAGGACTTTCCCAGAACACTGAAGCTTTCTTT.